Listed here are 20 T cell receptor beta chains from one sample, sequenced in a study of blood T cell repertoires in COVID-19. The data were produced by immunoSEQ multiplex PCR, yet TCRdb's version contains in-frame clones alone and is incomplete. The data show some 89,000 clones, with approximately 90% seen just once and roughly 15% held by the top ten. The sample was peripheral blood. The source is a human donor in a cohort sampled during active COVID-19.

The chain combines TRBV7-9 with TRBJ2-2; D is uncertain. Trimming left V 3 bases short and J 6 bases short, with 11 bases between. The CDR3 loop spans 14 amino acids. Germline lookup yields CDR1 SEHNR and CDR2 FQNEAQ (reference sequence). For the CDR3, the DNA is TGTGCCAGCAGCTTGGCTGTTATCTCCGGGGAGCTGTTTTTT. As protein: CASSLAVISGELFF.

This clone appeared once. The V and J genes are TRBV15 and TRBJ1-2, with D tentatively TRBD1 (6 bases). This CDR3 contains 15 residues. CDR1 and CDR2 from the germline V gene are LNHNV and YYDKDF (reference sequence). The V end lost 0 bases, the J end lost 2 bases, and 10 bases lay between the germline ends. Written as DNA, the CDR3 is TGTGCCACCAGCAGAGATAGGGGGTCAAACTATGGCTACACCTTC. It specifies CATSRDRGSNYGYTF.

The chain combines TRBV5-8 with TRBJ2-7, with 7 bases lining up with TRBD2. The CDR3 extends over 15 amino acids. Germline loops: CDR1 SGHTS, CDR2 YDEGEE. V shed 0 bases and J 3 bases; nucleotides not matched to a gene: 6. This CDR3 is CASSLVLAVVYEQYF. CDR3 sequence (DNA): TGTGCCAGCAGCTTGGTCCTAGCGGTCGTCTACGAGCAGTACTTC. The full variable domain, with the rest looked up from reference TRBV5-8 and TRBJ2-7, is EAGVTQSPTHLIKTRGQQATLRCSPISGHTSVYWYQQALGLGLQFLLWYDEGEERNRGNFPPRFSGRQFPNYSSELNVNALELEDSALYLCASSLVLAVVYEQYFGPGTRLTVT.

The chain joins TRBV28 to TRBJ2-2; 8 positions agree with TRBD1. V shed 5 bases, J shed 4 bases, and the junction held 6 bases outside the gene matches. The length of the CDR3 is 15 residues. The germline CDR1 and CDR2 sequences are MDHEN and SYDVKM. CDR3 bases: TGTGCCAGCAGTCCCTGGACAGGGAGCACCGGGGAGCTGTTTTTT. Residues: CASSPWTGSTGELFF.

The gene calls are TRBV6-6 and TRBJ2-3, with D perhaps TRBD2 (5 bases). V dropped 7 bases and J dropped 7 bases, with 9 bases sitting between them. Germline V gene sequence: CDR1 MNHNY, CDR2 SVGAGI (reference sequence). The CDR3 has 11 amino acids. The CDR3: CASTTSNTQYF. CDR3 DNA: TGTGCCAGCACAACTAGTAATACGCAGTATTTT.

V gene TRBV11-1 combines with J gene TRBJ2-1; D unresolved. Looked up from germline, CDR1 is SGHAT and CDR2 is FQDESV (reference sequence). The CDR3 has 15 amino acids. V was clipped by 1 base and J by 3 bases, with 10 bases between them. For the CDR3, the DNA is TGTGCCAGCAGCTTAGTTTTGTGGAGCTACAATGAGCAGTTCTTC. Encoded protein: CASSLVLWSYNEQFF.

The chain recombines TRBV7-2 with TRBJ1-2, with D maybe TRBD1 (6 bases). CDR1 is SGHTA, CDR2 FQGNSA, per germline. CDR3 length equals 15 residues. Trimming removed 4 bases at V and 6 bases at J, with 18 bases between. The CDR3 here is CASSSRTLTGNGYTF. The CDR3 nucleotides are TGTGCCAGCAGCTCCCGGACCCTCACAGGGAATGGCTACACCTTC. Filled out from reference TRBV7-2 and TRBJ1-2, the complete variable domain reads GAGVSQSPSNKVTEKGKDVELRCDPISGHTALYWYRQSLGQGLEFLIYFQGNSAPDKSGLPSDRFSAERTGGSVSTLTIQRTQQEDSAVYLCASSSRTLTGNGYTFGSGTRLTVV.

The gene calls are TRBV5-1 and TRBJ2-7, with D maybe TRBD1 (6 bases). V was shortened by 1 base and J by 0 bases, with 8 bases between the two germline ends. CDR3 length: 14 amino acids. CDR1 is SGHRS and CDR2 is YFSETQ in the germline V gene. For the CDR3, the DNA is TGCGCCAGCAGCTTGACAGGGAGCTCCTACGAGCAGTACTTC. It translates to CASSLTGSSYEQYF. Using reference TRBV5-1 and TRBJ2-7 for the parts outside the CDR3, the full variable domain is KAGVTQTPRYLIKTRGQQVTLSCSPISGHRSVSWYQQTPGQGLQFLFEYFSETQRNKGNFPGRFSGRQFSNSRSEMNVSTLELGDSALYLCASSLTGSSYEQYFGPGTRLTVT.

The rearrangement links TRBV6-5 to TRBJ1-6; TRBD1 agrees at 7 bases. Germline V CDR1 and CDR2: MNHEY, SVGAGI. The CDR3 extends over 14 amino acids. J lost 9 bases, V lost 6 bases, and 8 bases had no gene match. The CDR3 sequence is CASSETGKISPLHF. The DNA for the CDR3 is TGTGCCAGCAGCGAGACAGGGAAGATTTCACCCCTCCACTTT.

The chain combines TRBV2 with TRBJ2-2, with 10 bases matching TRBD1. The CDR3 is 14 amino acids. Trimming cost V 9 bases and J 5 bases; bases outside gene matches: 6. Per germline, CDR1 SNHLY and CDR2 FYNNEI. This CDR3 is CASQGDRGTGELFF. In nucleotides, the CDR3 is TGTGCCAGTCAAGGGGACAGGGGAACCGGGGAGCTGTTTTTT.

The genes are TRBV9 and TRBJ1-2; 9 nucleotides match TRBD1. The germline V gene has CDR1 SGDLS and CDR2 YYNGEE. CDR3 length equals 16 residues. With V trimmed by 3 bases and J by 5 bases, 11 bases remained unmatched. The CDR3: CASSAGGQGNLYGYTF. In nucleotides, the CDR3 is TGTGCCAGCAGCGCGGGCGGACAGGGGAATTTATATGGCTACACCTTC. The whole variable domain, filled in from reference TRBV9 and TRBJ1-2, reads DSGVTQTPKHLITATGQRVTLRCSPRSGDLSVYWYQQSLDQGLQFLIQYYNGEERAKGNILERFSAQQFPDLHSELNLSSLELGDSALYFCASSAGGQGNLYGYTFGSGTRLTVV.

The chain links TRBV12-5 to TRBJ2-1, with TRBD1 identical over 7 bases. The CDR3 spans 14 residues. With V trimmed by 1 base and J by 6 bases, 3 bases remained unmatched. Per germline, CDR1 LGHNT and CDR2 FRNRAP. The chain's CDR3 is CASGLASGGNEQFF. CDR3 nucleotides: TGTGCTAGTGGTTTGGCTTCAGGGGGCAATGAGCAGTTCTTC.

This chain connects TRBV20-1 to TRBJ2-2; 9 bases are a match to TRBD2. Germline CDR1 reads DFQATT; CDR2 reads SNEGSKA (reference sequence). J gave up 0 bases and V 3 bases, and 8 bases lay outside the gene matches. The CDR3 totals 17 residues. Written as DNA, the CDR3 is TGCAGTGCTAGTTTCGCGGGAGGGCCCGCGAACACCGGGGAGCTGTTTTTT. Translation gives CSASFAGGPANTGELFF.

This clone showed up just a few times. V and J are TRBV29-1 and TRBJ1-3; D gene unclear. The CDR3 has 12 residues. Between the trimmed V and J ends, which lost 6 bases and 1 base, there was a span of 7 bases. Germline V gives CDR1 SQVTM, CDR2 ANQGSEA. The CDR3, as DNA: TGCAGCGTCAGTGGTTCTGGAAACACCATATATTTT. It codes for CSVSGSGNTIYF.

This clone was seen more than once but under ten times. This sequence joins TRBV11-2 and TRBJ2-1; possible D gene TRBD2, 6 bases. Germline assignment: CDR1 SGHAT and CDR2 FQNNGV. The CDR3 is made up of 14 amino acids. Trimming pared 1 base from V and 7 bases from J, leaving 11 bases between. CDR3 in DNA: TGTGCCAGCAGCTTAGTCGGGAGTGGTAATGAGCAGTTCTTC. Encoded protein: CASSLVGSGNEQFF.

This rearrangement joins TRBV24-1 to TRBJ2-5; maybe TRBD2 (5 bases). CDR3 length equals 22 residues. V was cut by 0 bases and J by 5 bases, with 33 bases left in between. Germline values: CDR1 KGHDR, CDR2 SFDVKD. CDR3 in DNA: TGTGCCACCAGTGATTTGCTTAAAGCCGAACAACTAGTGTTGGGGTTGATGGAGACCCAGTACTTC. Protein sequence: CATSDLLKAEQLVLGLMETQYF.

The genes are TRBV6-5 and TRBJ2-7; D is uncertain. The CDR3 is 15 amino acids. V was cut by 0 bases and J by 2 bases, with 11 bases left in between. Germline V gene sequence: CDR1 MNHEY, CDR2 SVGAGI. This CDR3 is CASSYSGAAAYEQYF. CDR3 in DNA: TGTGCCAGCAGTTACTCGGGCGCAGCTGCCTACGAGCAGTACTTC.

This chain links TRBV5-1 with TRBJ2-7, with 7 nucleotides matching TRBD1. CDR3 length: 16 amino acids. Trimming at V came to 0 bases and at J to 3 bases, leaving 9 bases not matched to a gene. Germline V gene lookup returns CDR1 SGHRS and CDR2 YFSETQ. The CDR3 loop reads CASSLEGAGSNYEQYF. The CDR3 coding sequence is TGCGCCAGCAGCTTGGAGGGGGCAGGGAGCAACTACGAGCAGTACTTC. Combining the CDR3 with reference TRBV5-1 and TRBJ2-7 gives the whole variable domain KAGVTQTPRYLIKTRGQQVTLSCSPISGHRSVSWYQQTPGQGLQFLFEYFSETQRNKGNFPGRFSGRQFSNSRSEMNVSTLELGDSALYLCASSLEGAGSNYEQYFGPGTRLTVT.

This clone has a handful of counts. Other DNA sequences from this sample encode an identical CDR3 as well. V usage is TRBV27 and J usage is TRBJ1-5; 7 bases are a match to TRBD1. The CDR3 extends over 15 amino acids. CDR1 and CDR2 from the germline V gene are MNHEY and SMNVEV (reference sequence). V lost 2 bases and J lost 0; bases outside the gene matches: 1. CDR3 in DNA: TGTGCCAGCAGTTTAGAGGGGGCTAGCAATCAGCCCCAGCATTTT. It translates to CASSLEGASNQPQHF.

This chain links TRBV19 with TRBJ2-7, with 11 bases that match TRBD2. CDR1 and CDR2 from the germline V gene are LNHDA and SQIVND (reference sequence). The V and J ends lost 5 bases and 3 bases, in that order; junction bases with no gene match: 9. The CDR3 totals 16 residues. The CDR3 sequence: CASSLIAGGPNYEQYF. The CDR3 nucleotides read TGTGCCAGTAGTTTAATAGCGGGGGGGCCAAACTACGAGCAGTACTTC. The full variable domain, rest sourced from reference TRBV19 and TRBJ2-7, is DGGITQSPKYLFRKEGQNVTLSCEQNLNHDAMYWYRQDPGQGLRLIYYSQIVNDFQKGDIAEGYSVSREKKESFPLTVTSAQKNPTAFYLCASSLIAGGPNYEQYFGPGTRLTVT.